This record looks at one TCR beta chain sequence and its context. Its antigen remains unknown. Per-sample PBMC isolation yielded at least 6.5 million cells. The sample is drawn from a study of blood T cells in healthy people across ages. The wider study: Capture via template switching afforded approximately one barcoded beta molecule per two T cells.

Combining a sample-barcoded 5' primer with a J-beta primer mix, a second PCR ran for about 7 to 12 cycles. TCRdb passed the 5' RACE reads through MiXCR, listing each CDR3 protein once. The top ten hold roughly 20% of the sample, which has roughly 800,000 distinct CDR3 sequences, roughly 60% seen once. Broader study findings: Changes seen in expanded clonotypes were possibly confounded by donor CMV status left unknown.

The CDR3 has 15 residues. Germline lookup yields CDR1 SNHLY and CDR2 FYNNEI. V lost 7 bases, J lost 1 base, and 6 bases stayed unmatched. The rearrangement joins TRBV2 to TRBJ2-2, with 7 positions matching TRBD1. This sequence was found in a man younger than 45 in good health. The material sequenced was blood. In DNA, the CDR3 is TGTGCCAGCAAGAGACAGGGCAAGAACACCGGGGAGCTGTTTTTT. Protein: CASKRQGKNTGELFF.